This T cell receptor beta chain was found in a study of T cells of healthy individuals. TCRdb ran MiXCR on the 5' RACE reads and lists one entry per CDR3 protein. The profile shows about 96,000 distinct CDR3 sequences, approximately 18% of them singletons. There are 14 residues in the CDR3. The trim removed 6 bases at V and 5 bases at J, leaving 6 bases unmatched. Germline CDR1 SNHLY, CDR2 FYNNEI. The J gene is TRBJ2-3, the V gene TRBV2; the match to TRBD1 covers 9 bases. The TCR comes from a human donor in good health. CDR3 coding DNA: TGTGCCAGCAGCCCGGACAGGGGCAGAGATACGCAGTATTTT. This translates into CASSPDRGRDTQYF.